These 22 T cell receptor beta chains originate from one sample sequenced in a study of CD8+ T cells in alopecia areata. Markers used for sorting pooled cutaneous lymph node cells were CD4, CD8alpha, NKG2D, NKG2ACE and others. RNA, once extracted, was reverse transcribed into cDNA for use as the sequencing template. TCRdb keeps only in-frame clones here, not all; method: immunoSEQ multiplex PCR. The sample was found to contain over 250,000 clones, and every one recurs. Material: CD4+ T cells sorted from a lymph node. These TCRs come from a C3H/HeJ mouse with alopecia areata. Mouse MHC haplotype: H2-k.

In regard to this clone: Gene labels here are mouse ones. The read is 4 residues too short to cover the CDR3 end, so that end is filled in from the germline J gene. The chain couples TRBV13-1 to TRBJ2-5, with TRBD2 identical over 11 bases. The V gene's germline CDR1 is NSHNY and CDR2 SYGAGN. V shed 0 bases and J 0 bases; nucleotides not matched to a gene: 3. The CDR3 loop spans 17 amino acids. The DNA read from the CDR3 is TGTGCCAGCAGTGATGGGACTGGGGGGAGGAACCAAGAC. Its translation: CASSDGTGGRNQD. The full-length CDR3 reads as CASSDGTGGRNQDTQYF.

This clone was picked up a small number of times. The gene names here belong to mouse. The read comes to an end 4 residues before the CDR3 does, leaving the germline J gene to fill in the end. V and J are TRBV19 and TRBJ2-3, with D possibly TRBD2 on 6 matching bases. The germline gives CDR1 FNHDT, CDR2 SITEND (reference sequence). V lost 7 bases to trimming and J lost 0 bases, with 9 bases between them. There are 13 residues in the CDR3. The CDR3 DNA, read in part, is TGTGCCAGCTGGGGGACTAGTGCAGAA. This sequence encodes CASWGTSAE. In full, the CDR3 reads CASWGTSAETLYF.

This clone appeared a few times. Gene names and germline match the mouse. The CDR3 goes on 4 residues after the read ends, and that part is filled in from the germline J gene. The V call is TRBV13-1, the J call TRBJ2-3, with TRBD2 matching over 12 bases. CDR1 NSHNY and CDR2 SYGAGN come from the germline V gene. V shed 0 bases, J shed 0 bases, and the junction held 5 bases outside the gene matches. The CDR3 spans 18 residues. CDR3 DNA (partial): TGTGCCAGCAGTGATGCCAGGGACTGGGGGGCTAGTGCAGAA. This encodes CASSDARDWGASAE. The whole CDR3 protein reads CASSDARDWGASAETLYF.

In regard to this clone: Germline and genes: mouse. The read ends 4 residues before the CDR3 terminus; that terminus is restored from the germline J gene. The chain employs TRBV14 and TRBJ1-1, with 7 bases identical to TRBD1. This CDR3 spans 13 amino acids. CDR1 and CDR2 (germline): SGHDT, FRDEAV. The CDR3 loop reads CASSFNRGTEVFF. The part of the CDR3 DNA that was read is TGTGCCAGCAGTTTCAACAGGGGAACA. Looking up the rest from reference TRBV14 and TRBJ1-1 gives the full variable domain: EAGVTQSPRYAVLQEGQAVSFWCDPISGHDTLYWYQQPRDQGPQLLVYFRDEAVIDNSQLPSDRFSAVRPKGTNSTLKIQSAKQGDTATYLCASSFNRGTEVFFGKGTRLTVV.

This clone was seen only a few times. The germline and genes are mouse ones. CDR3 DNA, as far as it was read: TGTGCCAGCGGGGATCCTTCTGGGGGATCAAACACCGGG. As protein: CASGDPSGGSNTG. Given in full, the CDR3 is CASGDPSGGSNTGQLYF. The chain couples TRBV13-2 to TRBJ2-2; 7 positions match TRBD2. The read comes to an end 4 residues before the CDR3 does, leaving the germline J gene to fill in the end. The J segment lost 0 bases and the V segment lost 5 bases, leaving 10 bases of the junction unmatched. CDR3 length: 17 residues. The germline gives CDR1 NNHNN, CDR2 SYGAGS (reference sequence).

Concerning this clone: These gene names are mouse names. From the germline J gene comes the end of the CDR3, since the read stops 4 residues before it. Other DNA sequences within the sample encode an identical CDR3. The genes are TRBV13-2 and TRBJ2-2; TRBD2 might be the D (6 bases). Trimming pared 0 bases from V and 2 bases from J, leaving 8 bases between. The CDR3 has 15 amino acids. From germline, CDR1 is NNHNN and CDR2 SYGAGS (reference sequence). CDR3 sequence reads: CASGDAWGNTGQLYF. Partial CDR3 DNA: TGTGCCAGCGGTGATGCTTGGGGGAACACCGGG.

As for this clone: The gene symbols are mouse symbols. The missing CDR3 end, 4 residues past where the read stops, is filled in from the germline J gene. Other nucleotide sequences from this sample produce the same CDR3. The chain recombines TRBV13-1 with TRBJ1-1; D remains ambiguous. This CDR3 spans 12 amino acids. V lost 5 bases to trimming and J lost 0 bases, with 5 bases between them. Germline CDR1 and CDR2: NSHNY and SYGAGN. The covered CDR3 bases are TGTGCCAGCAGCCCAACAAACACA. Its translation: CASSPTNT. The whole CDR3 protein reads CASSPTNTEVFF.

This clone has just a few counts. Gene names are mouse gene names. The read gets to within 4 residues of the CDR3 end, and the germline J gene fills in the rest. V and J are TRBV13-3 and TRBJ2-7; D remains unclear. This CDR3 comprises 12 residues. The germline V gene encodes CDR1 NNHDY and CDR2 SYVADS. V was cut by 2 bases and J by 3 bases, with 6 bases left in between. CDR3 bases read: TGTGCCAGCAGTGAAACATACTAT. Amino acid sequence: CASSETYY. The full CDR3 sequence reads CASSETYYEQYF.

This clone showed up just a few times. Genes and germline come from the mouse. The read is 4 residues too short to cover the CDR3 end, so that end is filled in from the germline J gene. The J gene is TRBJ2-3, the V gene TRBV13-1, with 7 bases that match TRBD1. Germline CDR1 reads NSHNY; CDR2 reads SYGAGN. The CDR3 runs to 16 residues. Trimming at V came to 2 bases and at J to 0 bases, leaving 6 bases not matched to a gene. CDR3 protein: CASSDSRDRSAETLYF. The CDR3 bases that were read are TGTGCCAGCAGTGACAGCCGGGACAGAAGTGCAGAA.

With respect to this clone: Gene labels here are mouse ones. Read data end 4 residues before the CDR3 end; the end is taken from the germline J gene. The sample carries other DNA sequences with the same CDR3. V gene TRBV1 combines with J gene TRBJ2-3; perhaps TRBD1 as D (5 bases). The CDR3 extends over 15 amino acids. CDR1 is NSQYPW, CDR2 LRSPGD, per germline (reference sequence). Deletions cut 0 bases from V and 0 bases from J, with 7 bases between. CDR3: CTCSADTGSAETLYF. The CDR3 bases that were read are TGCACCTGCAGTGCAGATACAGGTAGTGCAGAA. Variable domain in full (rest from reference TRBV1 and TRBJ2-3): VTLLEQNPRWRLVPRGQAVNLRCILKNSQYPWMSWYQQDLQKQLQWLFTLRSPGDKEVKSLPGADYLATRVTDTELRLQVANMSQGRTLYCTCSADTGSAETLYFGSGTRLTVL.

This clone occurred a few times. Gene labels here are mouse ones. The read terminates 4 residues ahead of where the CDR3 ends, so the germline J gene completes it. Other DNA sequences from this sample encode an identical CDR3 as well. This chain links TRBV19 with TRBJ1-1; 7 nucleotides align to TRBD1. From germline, CDR1 is FNHDT and CDR2 SITEND (reference sequence). The ends lost 4 bases at V and 0 bases at J; junction bases unmatched: 6. This CDR3 region has 15 residues. The covered CDR3 bases are TGTGCCAGCAGTCCTTCCGGGACAGCAAACACA. Encoded protein: CASSPSGTANT. The whole CDR3 reads CASSPSGTANTEVFF.

Notes on this clone: Gene names and germline match the mouse. The sequenced fragment ends 4 residues before the CDR3 boundary, so the rest is inferred from the germline J gene. The rearrangement uses TRBV19 and TRBJ2-3, with 9 bases lining up with TRBD1. CDR1 FNHDT and CDR2 SITEND come from the germline V gene (reference sequence). This CDR3 is built from 14 residues. With V trimmed by 5 bases and J by 4 bases, 5 bases remained unmatched. The CDR3 reads CASRSGTGTETLYF. The part of the CDR3 DNA that was read is TGTGCCAGCAGATCCGGGACAGGGACAGAA.

This clone occurred a few times. Gene names denote mouse genes. The CDR3 is cut off 4 residues early in the read; its end comes from the germline J gene. The chain joins TRBV5 to TRBJ2-2, with D perhaps matching TRBD1 (6 bases). This CDR3 region has 15 residues. Germline CDR1 is LGHNA and CDR2 is YNLKQL (reference sequence). Trimming pared 1 base from V and 4 bases from J, leaving 10 bases between. CDR3 amino acids: CASSQARGGTGQLYF. CDR3 DNA, as far as it was read: TGTGCCAGCAGCCAAGCCAGGGGCGGCACCGGG.

This clone was seen a few times. These gene names are mouse names. The read halts 4 residues ahead of the CDR3 end, with the missing end drawn from the germline J gene. Other DNA variants within this sample encode the same CDR3. The genes are TRBV13-1 and TRBJ2-7; D gene ambiguous. The germline gives CDR1 NSHNY, CDR2 SYGAGN. V was cut by 4 bases and J by 0 bases, with 8 bases left in between. This CDR3 has 13 amino acids. The covered CDR3 bases are TGTGCCAGCAGTCGACAAAGCTCCTAT. Residues: CASSRQSSY. The entire CDR3 protein is CASSRQSSYEQYF.

This clone was seen only a few times. Gene names follow the mouse nomenclature. The read ends 4 residues before the CDR3 terminus; that terminus is restored from the germline J gene. The rearrangement links TRBV14 to TRBJ2-5, with D possibly matching TRBD2 (7 bases). Germline V gene sequence: CDR1 SGHDT, CDR2 FRDEAV. The CDR3 spans 13 residues. CDR3 DNA (partial): TGTGCCAGCAGTTTCGGGGGGCGAGAC. It codes for CASSFGGRD. The whole CDR3 sequence is CASSFGGRDTQYF.

Remarks on this clone: Any gene name here is a mouse gene name. The read terminates 4 residues before the CDR3 end, so the remaining end is supplied by the germline J gene. The chain carries TRBV4 and TRBJ2-5; 10 nucleotides align to TRBD2. The CDR3 spans 14 residues. Germline-derived CDR1 and CDR2 are LGHDT and YNNKQL (reference sequence). The chain's CDR3 is CASSYWGGEDTQYF. The CDR3 DNA, read in part, is TGTGCCAGCAGCTACTGGGGGGGCGAAGAC.

This clone has only a few counts. Mouse gene names and germline throughout. The read terminates 4 residues ahead of where the CDR3 ends, so the germline J gene completes it. The chain employs TRBV19 and TRBJ2-1, with 8 bases lining up with TRBD1. The CDR3 loop spans 13 amino acids. Germline V gives CDR1 FNHDT, CDR2 SITEND (reference sequence). The part of the CDR3 DNA that was read is TGTGCCAGCAGTGCCAGGGGGCGAGCT. Its protein is CASSARGRA. The complete CDR3 sequence is CASSARGRAEQFF.

Comment on this clone: Mouse gene names apply. Coverage ceases 3 residues before the CDR3 finishes, and the germline J gene fills in the end. The chain couples TRBV13-1 to TRBJ1-6; D uncertain. TRBJ1-6 is an ORF; its function is uncertain. Trimming stripped 1 base from V and 4 bases from J, with 9 bases between. The germline gives CDR1 NSHNY, CDR2 SYGAGN. This CDR3 region has 15 residues. The sequenced part of the CDR3 DNA is TGTGCCAGCAGTGATACGCACAAATATAATTCGCCC. Encoded protein: CASSDTHKYNSP. The CDR3 in its entirety is CASSDTHKYNSPLYF.

This clone came up a few times. Gene names are the mouse ones. The read terminates 4 residues before the CDR3 end, so the remaining end is supplied by the germline J gene. The rearrangement uses TRBV31 and TRBJ2-7, with 7 positions matching TRBD1. There are 14 residues in the CDR3. Looked up from germline, CDR1 is GKSSPN and CDR2 is SITVG. Trimming took 1 base from V and 3 from J; bases not matched to a gene: 6. CDR3 sequence: CAWSRSRQGYEQYF. The part of the CDR3 DNA that was read is TGTGCCTGGAGTCGCTCCAGACAGGGCTAT.

There are a few counts of this clone. Gene names follow the mouse nomenclature. Read sequence stops 4 residues before the CDR3 end, and the germline J gene provides the missing end. The same CDR3 is also encoded by other DNA sequences in this sample. The chain employs TRBV19 and TRBJ2-7; TRBD1 aligns across 7 bases. The CDR3 length is 13 residues. Germline V CDR1 and CDR2: FNHDT, SITEND (reference sequence). V dropped 5 bases and J dropped 0; count of bases not matched to a gene: 2. This CDR3 is CASRRDSSYEQYF. The part of the CDR3 DNA that was read is TGTGCCAGCAGGCGGGACAGCTCCTAT. The entire variable domain, with the rest obtained from reference TRBV19 and TRBJ2-7, is as follows: GGIITQTPKFLIGQEGQKLTLKCQQNFNHDTMYWYRQDSGKGLRLIYYSITENDLQKGDLSEGYDASREKKSSFSLTVTSAQKNEMAVFLCASRRDSSYEQYFGPGTRLTVL.

On this clone: The gene names given are mouse names. Read sequence stops 4 residues before the CDR3 end, and the germline J gene provides the missing end. This chain joins TRBV13-2 and TRBJ2-5, with 7 bases aligning to TRBD2. CDR3 length: 15 amino acids. Germline values: CDR1 NNHNN, CDR2 SYGAGS (reference sequence). Partial CDR3 DNA: TGTGCCAGCGGTGATGCCGCTGGGGGAACAGAC. This encodes CASGDAAGGTD. The full CDR3 reads CASGDAAGGTDTQYF.

Worth noting for this clone: Genes and germline are mouse. The read is 4 residues too short to cover the CDR3 end, so that end is filled in from the germline J gene. The chain is built from TRBV31 and TRBJ2-2, with 7 bases identical to TRBD1. Looked up from germline, CDR1 is GKSSPN and CDR2 is SITVG. The length of the CDR3 is 13 residues. V lost 5 bases, J lost 2 bases, and 2 bases stayed unmatched. The CDR3 bases that were read are TGTGCCTGGGGGGGACAGAACACCGGG. Translation: CAWGGQNTG. The whole CDR3 region reads CAWGGQNTGQLYF.